This TCR beta chain was obtained from a study of blood T cell repertoires in COVID-19. The table lists this clone with a few counts. Source study methods: Researchers report that nucleated cell counts were estimated from reference gene primer amplification. Sequenced by immunoSEQ multiplex PCR; TCRdb stores in-frame clones only, minus some. The V and J calls and clone size are taken from that table; D and trimming were inferred from the DNA. This table has some 200,000 clones, more than 75% appearing once. The CDR3 runs 14 residues. V shed 6 bases and J shed 4 bases, with 12 bases lying between them. Per germline, CDR1 LNHDA and CDR2 SQIVND (reference sequence).

What was sequenced was peripheral blood. The chain employs TRBV19 and TRBJ2-2; no clear D. The TCR sequence derives from a man at least 80 years old with acute or convalescent COVID-19. The CDR3 DNA is TGTGCCAGTAGGATTCTAGATACCACCGGGGAGCTGTTTTTT. This gives the protein CASRILDTTGELFF.